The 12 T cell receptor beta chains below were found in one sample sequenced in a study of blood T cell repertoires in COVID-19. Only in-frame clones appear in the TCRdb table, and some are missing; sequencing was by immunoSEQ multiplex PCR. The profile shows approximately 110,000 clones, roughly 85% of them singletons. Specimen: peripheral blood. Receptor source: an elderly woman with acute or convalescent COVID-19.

The CDR3 DNA reads TGTGCCAGCAGCTTAAGCAGGGTCGCACAAGCTTTCTTT. Residues: CASSLSRVAQAFF. This chain joins TRBV7-2 and TRBJ1-1, with D maybe TRBD1 (5 bases). Germline values: CDR1 SGHTA, CDR2 FQGNSA. The CDR3 totals 13 residues. With 2 bases removed from V and 9 bases from J, the gap between germline ends came to 13 bases. The variable domain in full, with the rest retrieved from reference TRBV7-2 and TRBJ1-1, is GAGVSQSPSNKVTEKGKDVELRCDPISGHTALYWYRQSLGQGLEFLIYFQGNSAPDKSGLPSDRFSAERTGGSVSTLTIQRTQQEDSAVYLCASSLSRVAQAFFGQGTRLTVV.

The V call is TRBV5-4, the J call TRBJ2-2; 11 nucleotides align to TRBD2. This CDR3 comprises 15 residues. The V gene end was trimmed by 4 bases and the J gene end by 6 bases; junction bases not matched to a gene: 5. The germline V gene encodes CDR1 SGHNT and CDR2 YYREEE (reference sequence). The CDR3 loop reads CASSAGTSGSGELFF. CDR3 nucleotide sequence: TGTGCCAGCAGCGCCGGGACTAGCGGTTCCGGGGAGCTGTTTTTT.

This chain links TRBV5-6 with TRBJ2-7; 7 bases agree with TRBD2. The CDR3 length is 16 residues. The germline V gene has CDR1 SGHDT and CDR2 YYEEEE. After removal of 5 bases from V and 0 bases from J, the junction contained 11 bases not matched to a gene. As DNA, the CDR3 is TGTGCCAGCAGTCTAGCGGCGTTTCCCCACTCCTACGAGCAGTACGTC. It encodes CASSLAAFPHSYEQYV.

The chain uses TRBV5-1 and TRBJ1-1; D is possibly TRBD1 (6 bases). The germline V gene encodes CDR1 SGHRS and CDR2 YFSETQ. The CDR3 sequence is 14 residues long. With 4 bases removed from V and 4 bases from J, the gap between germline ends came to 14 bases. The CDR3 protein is CASSVQGSLTEAFF. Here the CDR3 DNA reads TGCGCCAGCAGCGTACAGGGTAGCCTCACTGAAGCTTTCTTT.

CDR3 bases: TGTGCCAGCAGTTCTAGCGGACCCGCCTACGAGCAGTACGTC. It codes for CASSSSGPAYEQYV. The V gene is TRBV28, the J gene TRBJ2-7; 7 bases agree with TRBD2. This CDR3 is 14 amino acids long. Losses at the gene ends were 4 bases for V and 2 bases for J; bases not matched to a gene: 5. Germline loops: CDR1 MDHEN, CDR2 SYDVKM.

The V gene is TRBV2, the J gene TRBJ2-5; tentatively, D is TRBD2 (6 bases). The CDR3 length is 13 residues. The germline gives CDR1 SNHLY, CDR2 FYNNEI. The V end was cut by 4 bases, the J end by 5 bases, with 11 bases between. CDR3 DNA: TGTGCCAGCAGTGGGGAGGCCGGGGAGACCCAGTACTTC. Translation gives CASSGEAGETQYF.

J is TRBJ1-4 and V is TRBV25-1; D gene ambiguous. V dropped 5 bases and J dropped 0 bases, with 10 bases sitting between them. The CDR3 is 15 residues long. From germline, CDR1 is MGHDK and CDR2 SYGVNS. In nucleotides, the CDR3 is TGTGCCAGCAGTAATCCCCAGACAACTAATGAAAAACTGTTTTTT. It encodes CASSNPQTTNEKLFF. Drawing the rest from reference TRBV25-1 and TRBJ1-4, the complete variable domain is EADIYQTPRYLVIGTGKKITLECSQTMGHDKMYWYQQDPGMELHLIHYSYGVNSTEKGDLSSESTVSRIRTEHFPLTLESARPSHTSQYLCASSNPQTTNEKLFFGSGTQLSVL.

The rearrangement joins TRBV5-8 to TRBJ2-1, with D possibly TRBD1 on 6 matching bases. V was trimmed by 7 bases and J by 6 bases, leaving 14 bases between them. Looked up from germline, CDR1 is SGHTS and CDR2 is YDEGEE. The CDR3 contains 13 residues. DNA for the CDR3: TGTGCCAGCTTCGCACAGGGTTCCAATGAGCAGTTCTTC. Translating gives CASFAQGSNEQFF.

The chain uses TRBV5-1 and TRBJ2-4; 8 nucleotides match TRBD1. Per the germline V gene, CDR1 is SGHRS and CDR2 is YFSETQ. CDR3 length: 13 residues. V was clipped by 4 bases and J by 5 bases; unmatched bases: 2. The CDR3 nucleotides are TGCGCCAGCAGCATGACAGGGGAAAACATTCAGTACTTC. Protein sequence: CASSMTGENIQYF.

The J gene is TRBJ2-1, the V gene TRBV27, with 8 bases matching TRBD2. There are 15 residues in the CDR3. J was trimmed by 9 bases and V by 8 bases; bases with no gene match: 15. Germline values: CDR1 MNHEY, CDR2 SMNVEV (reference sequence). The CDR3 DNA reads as TGTGCCAGCTCCTTGGGGGCTAGCGGGTGGGGTGAGCAGTTCTTC. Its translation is CASSLGASGWGEQFF.

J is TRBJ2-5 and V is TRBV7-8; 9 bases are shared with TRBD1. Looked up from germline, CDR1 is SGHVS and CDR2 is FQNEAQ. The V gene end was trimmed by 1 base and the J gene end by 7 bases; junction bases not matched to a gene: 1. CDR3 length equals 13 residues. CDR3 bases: TGTGCCAGCAGCTTAGGGACAGGGGCGACCCAGTACTTC. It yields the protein CASSLGTGATQYF.

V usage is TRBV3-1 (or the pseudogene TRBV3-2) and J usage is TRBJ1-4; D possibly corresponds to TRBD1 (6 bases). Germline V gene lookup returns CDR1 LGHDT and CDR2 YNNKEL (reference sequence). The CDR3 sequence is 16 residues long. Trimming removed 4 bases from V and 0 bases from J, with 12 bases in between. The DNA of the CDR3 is TGTGCCAGCAGCCCCTGGACAGATGCAACTAATGAAAAACTGTTTTTT. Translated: CASSPWTDATNEKLFF.